This T cell receptor (beta chain) is from a study of blood T cells in healthy people across ages. About the research overall: Per two T cells, template switching captured roughly one barcoded beta molecule.

The CDR3 runs to 13 residues. With 6 bases clipped from V and 13 bases from J, the junction kept 7 bases outside the gene matches. CDR1 and CDR2 (germline): MNHEY, SMNVEV (reference sequence). Donors ranged from about 6 to 95 years old and were healthy Caucasians in Russia. Alongside a J-beta primer mix, a sample-barcoded 5' primer served in a second PCR lasting about 7 to 12 cycles. Carrying 12 random nucleotides, a template-switch adaptor labeled each individual cDNA molecule. TCRdb re-analysed the 5' RACE reads in MiXCR, keeping a single row per CDR3 protein. The sample shows about 1,400,000 distinct CDR3 sequences, approximately 42% of them seen only once.

Sequencing input: blood. The rearrangement uses TRBV27 and TRBJ2-5; 14 bases align to TRBD2. The TCR comes from a woman between 18 and 29 years old in good health. The DNA for the CDR3 is TGTGCCAGCAGACAACAGGGACTAGCGGGAGTGTACTTC. Protein sequence: CASRQQGLAGVYF.